The clone carrying this TCR beta chain has a single count. Antigen specificity is unknown. J was trimmed by 4 bases and V by 6 bases; bases with no gene match: 7. There are 15 residues in the CDR3. Germline values: CDR1 MNHEY, CDR2 SVGEGT. The sample originates from a study of T cell responses to AZD1222 COVID-19 vaccine. Findings and limits, study-wide: Reportedly, nearly half the spike-specific TCRs target unmutated variant regions. The study found vaccine-associated CD4 TCRs spanning spike, dominant at 160-218 and 743-854. Recipients of AZD1222 seropositive at baseline numbered only 5 or 6. In all cases, repertoires were sampled only after the peak T cell response.

The table came from immunoSEQ multiplex PCR; TCRdb's copy has only in-frame clones and leaves some out. The sample lists about 120,000 clones; over 75% were seen once. The starting material was peripheral blood, obtained on day 0 of MenACWY control vaccination. This chain links TRBV6-2 or TRBV6-3 with TRBJ2-1, with 9 bases matching TRBD2. This sequence originates from an adult in good health. Here the CDR3 DNA reads TGTGCCAGCAGCAAGGGACTAGCCGGGTACAATGAGCAGTTCTTC. This gives the protein CASSKGLAGYNEQFF.